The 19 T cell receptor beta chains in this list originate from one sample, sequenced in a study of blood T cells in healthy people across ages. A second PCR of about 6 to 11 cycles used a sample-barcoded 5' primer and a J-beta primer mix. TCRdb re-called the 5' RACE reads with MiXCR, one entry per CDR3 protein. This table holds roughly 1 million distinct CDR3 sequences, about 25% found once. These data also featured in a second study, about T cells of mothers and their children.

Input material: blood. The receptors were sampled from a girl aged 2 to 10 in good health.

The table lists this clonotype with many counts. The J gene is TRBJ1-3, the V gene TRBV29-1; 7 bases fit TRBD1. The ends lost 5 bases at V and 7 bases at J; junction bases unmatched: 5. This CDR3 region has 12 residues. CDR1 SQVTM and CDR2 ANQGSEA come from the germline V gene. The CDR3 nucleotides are TGCAGCGTTCGGACAGGCGGCAACACCATATATTTT. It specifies CSVRTGGNTIYF.

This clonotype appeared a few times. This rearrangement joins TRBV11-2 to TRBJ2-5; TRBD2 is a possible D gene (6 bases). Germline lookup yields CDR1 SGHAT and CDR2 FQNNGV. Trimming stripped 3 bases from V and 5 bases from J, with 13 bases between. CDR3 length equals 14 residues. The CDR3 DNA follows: TGTGCCAGCAGCTTCGGAAAAGGGAGGGAGACCCAGTACTTC. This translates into CASSFGKGRETQYF.

The CDR3 spells CASSKRLAGAIYHEQYF. The DNA of the CDR3 is TGTGCCAGCAGCAAACGACTAGCGGGGGCGATATACCACGAGCAGTACTTC. This sequence joins TRBV14 and TRBJ2-5; 12 bases are shared with TRBD2. The better agreement between TRBJ2-7 and the DNA end casts doubt on the J call. Per the germline V gene, CDR1 is SGHDN and CDR2 is FVKESK. The CDR3 has 17 residues.

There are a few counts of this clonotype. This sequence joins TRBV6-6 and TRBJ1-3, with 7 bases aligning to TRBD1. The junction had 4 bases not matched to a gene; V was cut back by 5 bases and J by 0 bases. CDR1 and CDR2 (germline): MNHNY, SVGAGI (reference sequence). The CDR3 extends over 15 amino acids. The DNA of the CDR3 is TGTGCCAGCAGTCCGACAGGGACCTCTGGAAACACCATATATTTT. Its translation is CASSPTGTSGNTIYF.

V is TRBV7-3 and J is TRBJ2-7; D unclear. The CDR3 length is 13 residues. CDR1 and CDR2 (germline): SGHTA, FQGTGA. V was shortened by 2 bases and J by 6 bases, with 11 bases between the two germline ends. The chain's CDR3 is CASSLVVWGEQYF. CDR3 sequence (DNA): TGTGCCAGCAGCTTAGTAGTTTGGGGCGAGCAGTACTTC.

CDR3: CASSISWVNEQFF. The CDR3 bases are TGTGCCAGCAGCATTAGCTGGGTTAATGAGCAGTTCTTC. The V gene is TRBV7-2, the J gene TRBJ2-1; D not certain. The V end was cut by 5 bases, the J end by 7 bases, with 12 bases between. This CDR3 contains 13 residues. Germline V CDR1 and CDR2: SGHTA, FQGNSA.

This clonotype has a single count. CDR3: CASSRGVRENEQYF. The CDR3 region has the DNA TGTGCCAGCAGTAGGGGAGTCAGAGAGAACGAGCAGTACTTC. The V and J genes are TRBV7-2 and TRBJ2-1; D possibly matches TRBD1 or TRBD2 (5 bases each). TRBJ2-7 explains the end of the DNA better; the J call may be wrong. The CDR3 is 14 residues long. Germline values: CDR1 SGHTA, CDR2 FQGNSA.

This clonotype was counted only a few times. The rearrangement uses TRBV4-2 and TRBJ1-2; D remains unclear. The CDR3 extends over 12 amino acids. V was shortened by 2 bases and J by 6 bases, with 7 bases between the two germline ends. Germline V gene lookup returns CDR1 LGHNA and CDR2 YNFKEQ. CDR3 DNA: TGTGCCAGCAGCCAACAGGCGGATGGCTACACCTTC. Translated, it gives CASSQQADGYTF.

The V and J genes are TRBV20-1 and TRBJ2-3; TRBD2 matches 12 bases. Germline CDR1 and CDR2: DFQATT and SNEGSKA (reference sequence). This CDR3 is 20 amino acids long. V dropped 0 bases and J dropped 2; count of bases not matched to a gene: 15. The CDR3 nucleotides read TGCAGTGCTAGAGATCCCGATGCCCTAGCGGGAGGGCGATACACAGATACGCAGTATTTT. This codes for CSARDPDALAGGRYTDTQYF.

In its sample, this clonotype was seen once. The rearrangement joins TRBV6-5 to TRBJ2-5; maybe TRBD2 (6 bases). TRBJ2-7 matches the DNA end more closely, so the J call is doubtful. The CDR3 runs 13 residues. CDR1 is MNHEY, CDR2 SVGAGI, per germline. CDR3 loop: CASSYRRGYEQYF. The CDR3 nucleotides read TGTGCCAGCAGTTACCGGAGGGGTTACGAGCAGTACTTC.

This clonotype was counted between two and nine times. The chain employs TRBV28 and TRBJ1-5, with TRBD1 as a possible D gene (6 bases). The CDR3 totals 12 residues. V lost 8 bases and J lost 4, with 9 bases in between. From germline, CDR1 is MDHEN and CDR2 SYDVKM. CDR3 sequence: CASLQGNQPQHF. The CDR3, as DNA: TGTGCCAGCCTACAGGGAAATCAGCCCCAGCATTTT.

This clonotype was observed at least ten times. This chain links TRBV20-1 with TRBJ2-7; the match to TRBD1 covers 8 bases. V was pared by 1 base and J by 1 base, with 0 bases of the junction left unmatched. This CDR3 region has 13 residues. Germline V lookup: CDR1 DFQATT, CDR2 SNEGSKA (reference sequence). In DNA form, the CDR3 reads TGCAGTGCTAGAGGGACAGGGTCCTACGAGCAGTACTTC. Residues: CSARGTGSYEQYF.

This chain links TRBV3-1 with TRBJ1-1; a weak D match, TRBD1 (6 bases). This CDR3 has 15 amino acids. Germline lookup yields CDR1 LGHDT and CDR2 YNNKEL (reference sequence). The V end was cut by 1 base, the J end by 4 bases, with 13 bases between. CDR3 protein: CASSQVSAGATEAFF. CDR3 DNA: TGTGCCAGCAGCCAAGTATCGGCGGGGGCCACTGAAGCTTTCTTT.

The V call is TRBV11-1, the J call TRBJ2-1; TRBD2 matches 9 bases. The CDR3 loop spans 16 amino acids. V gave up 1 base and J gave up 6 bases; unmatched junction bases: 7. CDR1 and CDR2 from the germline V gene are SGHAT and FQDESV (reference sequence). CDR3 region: CASSLEVIAGVNEQFF. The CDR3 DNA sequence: TGTGCCAGCAGCTTAGAAGTAATAGCGGGAGTCAATGAGCAGTTCTTC.

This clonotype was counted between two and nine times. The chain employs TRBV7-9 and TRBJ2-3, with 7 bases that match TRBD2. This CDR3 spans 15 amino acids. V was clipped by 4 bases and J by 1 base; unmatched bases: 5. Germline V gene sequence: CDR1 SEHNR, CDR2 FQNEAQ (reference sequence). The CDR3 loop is CASSSSGEGTDTQYF. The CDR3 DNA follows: TGTGCCAGCAGCTCTAGCGGCGAGGGCACAGATACGCAGTATTTT.

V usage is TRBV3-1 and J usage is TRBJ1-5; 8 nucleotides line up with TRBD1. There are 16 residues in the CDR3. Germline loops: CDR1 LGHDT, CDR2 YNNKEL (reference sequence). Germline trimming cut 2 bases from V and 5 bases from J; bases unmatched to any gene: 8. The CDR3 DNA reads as TGTGCCAGCAGCCAATCGGACAGGGAAGGTTATCAGCCCCAGCATTTT. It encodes CASSQSDREGYQPQHF. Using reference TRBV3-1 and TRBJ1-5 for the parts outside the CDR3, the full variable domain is DTAVSQTPKYLVTQMGNDKSIKCEQNLGHDTMYWYKQDSKKFLKIMFSYNNKELIINETVPNRFSPKSPDKAHLNLHINSLELGDSAVYFCASSQSDREGYQPQHFGDGTRLSIL.

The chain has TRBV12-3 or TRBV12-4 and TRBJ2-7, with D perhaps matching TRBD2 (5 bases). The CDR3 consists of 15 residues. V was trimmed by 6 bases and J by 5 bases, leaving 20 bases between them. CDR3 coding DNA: TGTGCCAGCAGCTCTGGACTCCCCCGGTCGGACGAGCAGTACTTC. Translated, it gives CASSSGLPRSDEQYF.

CDR3 loop: CAIRGGILTGADNEQFF. The CDR3 bases are TGTGCCATCAGGGGCGGTATCTTGACAGGGGCGGACAATGAGCAGTTCTTC. The chain couples TRBV10-3 to TRBJ2-1; 8 bases line up with TRBD1. V lost 6 bases, J lost 5 bases, and 15 bases stayed unmatched. Germline V gene sequence: CDR1 ENHRY, CDR2 SYGVKD. The length of the CDR3 is 17 residues.

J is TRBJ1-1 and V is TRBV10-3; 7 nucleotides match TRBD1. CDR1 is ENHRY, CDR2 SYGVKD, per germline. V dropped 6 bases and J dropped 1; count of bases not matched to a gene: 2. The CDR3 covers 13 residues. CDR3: CAIRYRGNTEAFF. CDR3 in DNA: TGTGCCATCAGGTACAGGGGGAACACTGAAGCTTTCTTT.